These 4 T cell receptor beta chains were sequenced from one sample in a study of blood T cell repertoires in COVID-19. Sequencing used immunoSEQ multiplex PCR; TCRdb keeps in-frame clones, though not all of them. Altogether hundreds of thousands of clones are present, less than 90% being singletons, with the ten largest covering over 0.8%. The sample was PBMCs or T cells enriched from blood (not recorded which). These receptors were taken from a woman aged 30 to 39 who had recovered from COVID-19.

CDR3 in DNA: TGTGCCATCAGGGGACAGGGGATAGAGACCCAGTACTTC. It specifies CAIRGQGIETQYF. V usage is TRBV10-3 and J usage is TRBJ2-5; 10 bases fit TRBD1. The CDR3 length is 13 residues. Per the germline V gene, CDR1 is ENHRY and CDR2 is SYGVKD. Losses at the gene ends were 6 bases for V and 4 bases for J; bases not matched to a gene: 2.

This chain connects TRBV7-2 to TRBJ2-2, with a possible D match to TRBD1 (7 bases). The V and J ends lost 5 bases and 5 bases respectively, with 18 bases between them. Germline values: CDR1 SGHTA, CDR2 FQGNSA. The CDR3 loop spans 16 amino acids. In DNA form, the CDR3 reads TGTGCCAGCAGCCCGAGGGGGCTCGGAGGGACCGGGGAGCTGTTTTTT. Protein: CASSPRGLGGTGELFF.

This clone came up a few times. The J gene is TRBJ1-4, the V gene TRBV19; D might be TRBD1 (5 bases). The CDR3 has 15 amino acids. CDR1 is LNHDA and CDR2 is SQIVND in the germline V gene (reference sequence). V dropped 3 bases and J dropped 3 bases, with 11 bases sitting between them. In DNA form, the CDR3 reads TGTGCCAGTAGTATTTGGGGCAGGGCTAATGAAAAACTGTTTTTT. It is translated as CASSIWGRANEKLFF.

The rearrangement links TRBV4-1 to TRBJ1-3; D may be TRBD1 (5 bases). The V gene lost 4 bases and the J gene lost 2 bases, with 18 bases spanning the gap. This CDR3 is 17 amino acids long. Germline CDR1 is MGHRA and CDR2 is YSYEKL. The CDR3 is CASSLTGTVDPGNTIYF. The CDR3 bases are TGCGCCAGCAGCCTTACCGGGACTGTTGATCCTGGAAACACCATATATTTT.